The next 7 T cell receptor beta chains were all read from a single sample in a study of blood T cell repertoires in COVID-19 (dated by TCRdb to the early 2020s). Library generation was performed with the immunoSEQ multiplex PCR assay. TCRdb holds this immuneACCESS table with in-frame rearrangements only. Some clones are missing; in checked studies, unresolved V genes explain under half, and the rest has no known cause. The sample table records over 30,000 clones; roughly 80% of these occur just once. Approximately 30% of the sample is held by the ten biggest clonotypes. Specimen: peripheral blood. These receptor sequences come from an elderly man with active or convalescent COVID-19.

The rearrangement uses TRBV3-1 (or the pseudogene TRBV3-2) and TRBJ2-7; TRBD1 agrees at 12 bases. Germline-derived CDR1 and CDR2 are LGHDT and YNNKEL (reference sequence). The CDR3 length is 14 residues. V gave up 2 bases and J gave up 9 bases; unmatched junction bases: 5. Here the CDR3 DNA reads TGTGCCAGCAGCCAATCGGGACAGGGGGCCTTGCAGTACTTC. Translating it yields CASSQSGQGALQYF.

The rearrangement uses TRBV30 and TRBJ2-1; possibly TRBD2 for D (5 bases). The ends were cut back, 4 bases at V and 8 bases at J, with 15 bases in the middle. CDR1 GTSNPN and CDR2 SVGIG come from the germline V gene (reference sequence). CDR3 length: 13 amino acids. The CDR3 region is CAWILRSGYEQFF. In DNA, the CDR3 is TGTGCCTGGATTCTGCGATCGGGGTATGAGCAGTTCTTC.

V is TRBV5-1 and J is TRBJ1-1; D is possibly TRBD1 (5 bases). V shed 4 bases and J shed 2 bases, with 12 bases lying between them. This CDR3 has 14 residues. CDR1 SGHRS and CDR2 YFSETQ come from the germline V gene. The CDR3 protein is CASSPDTINTEAFF. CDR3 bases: TGCGCCAGCAGCCCGGACACGATAAACACTGAAGCTTTCTTT.

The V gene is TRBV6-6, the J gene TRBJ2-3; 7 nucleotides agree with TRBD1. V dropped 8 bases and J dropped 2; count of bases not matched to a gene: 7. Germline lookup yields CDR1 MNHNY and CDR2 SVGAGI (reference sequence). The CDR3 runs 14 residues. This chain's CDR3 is CASVRQGPTDTQYF. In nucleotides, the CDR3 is TGTGCCAGCGTGAGACAGGGCCCCACAGATACGCAGTATTTT.

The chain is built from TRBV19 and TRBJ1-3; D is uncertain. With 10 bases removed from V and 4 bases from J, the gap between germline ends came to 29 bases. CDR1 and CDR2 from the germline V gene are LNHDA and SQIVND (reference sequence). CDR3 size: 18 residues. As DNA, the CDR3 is TGTGCCACCTACAGCGGCCTGGGCAGGAACTTTGCGGGAAACACCATATATTTT. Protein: CATYSGLGRNFAGNTIYF.

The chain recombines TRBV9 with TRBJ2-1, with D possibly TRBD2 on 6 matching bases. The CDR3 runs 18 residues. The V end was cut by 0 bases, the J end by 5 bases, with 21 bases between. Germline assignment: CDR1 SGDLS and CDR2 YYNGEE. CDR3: CASSVGEAAWGKDNEQFF. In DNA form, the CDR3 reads TGTGCCAGCAGCGTAGGGGAGGCCGCGTGGGGTAAGGACAATGAGCAGTTCTTC.

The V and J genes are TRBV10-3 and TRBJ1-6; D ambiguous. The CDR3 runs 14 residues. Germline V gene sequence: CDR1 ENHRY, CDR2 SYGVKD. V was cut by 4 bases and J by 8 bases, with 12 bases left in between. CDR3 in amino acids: CAISGGGWDSPLHF. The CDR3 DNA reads TGTGCCATCAGTGGAGGAGGATGGGATTCACCCCTCCACTTT.